The source of this T cell receptor (beta chain) is a study of T-cell reconstitution after alpha-beta-depleted transplantation in children. Trimming left V 4 bases short and J 3 bases short, with 13 bases between. CDR1 is SGHKS, CDR2 YYEKEE, per germline (reference sequence). This CDR3 spans 14 amino acids. This sample's TCRbeta library carried unique molecular identifier barcodes. TCRdb re-derived calls from the PCR reads in MiXCR, one entry per CDR3 protein. The sample lists about 980,000 distinct CDR3 sequences; about 30% were seen once. The input for sequencing was PBMCs, mostly from graft donor cells, taken 360 days after TCRalphabeta/CD19-depleted stem cell transplant. The sequence came from a boy in the first two years of life who had a stem cell transplant for SCID, so the T cells may come from the graft donor. V usage is TRBV5-5 and J usage is TRBJ1-1, with a tentative D call TRBD1 (5 bases). Here the CDR3 DNA reads TGTGCCAGCAGCCCCGGGACGGTAGACACTGAAGCTTTCTTT. Translated, it gives CASSPGTVDTEAFF.